A selection of T cell receptor beta chains follows, all from one sample in a study of T cells in Graves' hyperthyroidism and ophthalmopathy. MiXCR, run by TCRdb on the multiplex PCR reads, gives a single entry per CDR3 protein. Of 20,000 to 30,000 distinct CDR3 sequences in the sample, about 53% were seen once. Input material: blood. These receptors all come from a woman between 40 and 55 years old with Graves' hyperthyroidism that later progressed to Graves' ophthalmopathy. CDR3s include the opening cysteine and the closing phenylalanine or tryptophan. D genes are given only for firm matches. Some rows have no size entry. The others give once, few or many, or a class for an expanded clone.

D gene	clone size	V gene	J gene	CDR3 protein	CDR3 DNA
TRBD1	NA	TRBV2	TRBJ2-2	CASRPGTEYTGELFF	TGTGCCAGCAGACCCGGGACAGAGTACACCGGGGAGCTGTTTTTT
NA	medium-sized	TRBV20-1	TRBJ2-5	CSARNGDLRETQYF	TGCAGTGCTAGGAATGGGGACCTGAGAGAGACCCAGTACTTC
TRBD2	few	TRBV30	TRBJ2-1	CAWSGLAGSSYNEQFF	TGTGCCTGGAGTGGGCTAGCGGGAAGCTCCTACAATGAGCAGTTCTTC
TRBD2	few	TRBV20-1	TRBJ2-7	CSARDLAGDVYEQYF	TGCAGTGCTAGAGATCTAGCGGGAGACGTCTACGAGCAGTACTTC
TRBD1	NA	TRBV5-1	TRBJ2-5	CASRQGTGVETQYF	TGCGCCAGCAGACAAGGGACAGGTGTAGAGACCCAGTACTTC
NA	NA	TRBV2	TRBJ1-1	CASSDAVPEAFF	TGTGCCAGCAGTGATGCAGTCCCTGAAGCTTTCTTT
NA	NA	TRBV7-9	TRBJ2-5	CASSLVSVQETQYF	TGTGCCAGCAGCTTAGTGTCTGTACAAGAGACCCAGTACTTC
TRBD2	few	TRBV3-1	TRBJ2-2	CASSQNSGVTGELFF	TGTGCCAGCAGCCAAAATAGCGGGGTAACCGGGGAGCTGTTTTTT
TRBD2	medium-sized	TRBV7-2	TRBJ2-2	CASSLTSGSAGELFF	TGTGCCAGCAGCTTGACTAGCGGGAGTGCCGGGGAGCTGTTTTTT
TRBD1	NA	TRBV28	TRBJ1-6	CARGQIHSPLHF	TGTGCCAGGGGACAGATTCATTCACCCCTCCACTTT
NA	NA	TRBV29-1	TRBJ2-3	CSSYDGTWNTDTQYF	TGCAGCAGTTACGATGGGACGTGGAACACAGATACGCAGTATTTT
TRBD1	many	TRBV5-1	TRBJ1-1	CASSPSTGSSSAEAFF	TGCGCCAGCAGCCCCTCGACAGGGTCCTCCTCGGCTGAAGCTTTCTTT
NA	NA	TRBV20-1	TRBJ1-5	CSARDAGRGEGNQPQHF	TGCAGTGCTAGAGATGCTGGCAGGGGTGAAGGCAATCAGCCCCAGCATTTT
NA	few	TRBV6-6	TRBJ2-1	CASSYETVNEQFF	TGTGCCAGCAGTTATGAGACAGTCAATGAGCAGTTCTTC
TRBD2	NA	TRBV20-1	TRBJ2-1	CSARDPNTSGRSNEQFF	TGCAGTGCTAGAGACCCTAATACTAGCGGGAGATCCAATGAGCAGTTCTTC
TRBD1	once	TRBV19	TRBJ1-2	CASSSDRGFGYTF	TGTGCCAGTAGTTCGGACAGGGGGTTTGGCTACACCTTC
NA	many	TRBV12-3/TRBV12-4	TRBJ2-5	CASSFGQRETQYF	TGTGCCAGCAGTTTCGGACAGCGAGAGACCCAGTACTTC
NA	many	TRBV3-1	TRBJ1-5	CASSPQQGHQPQHF	TGTGCCAGCAGCCCCCAGCAGGGGCATCAGCCCCAGCATTTT
NA	NA	TRBV2	TRBJ2-1	CASSPGNNEQFF	TGTGCCAGCAGTCCCGGGAACAATGAGCAGTTCTTC
TRBD1	few	TRBV27	TRBJ1-4	CASSTQGAYNEKLFF	TGTGCCAGCAGTACACAGGGGGCGTATAATGAAAAACTGTTTTTT
TRBD2	medium-sized	TRBV20-1	TRBJ2-1	CSARELAGGGNEQFF	TGCAGTGCTAGGGAGTTAGCGGGAGGTGGCAATGAGCAGTTCTTC
TRBD1	medium-sized	TRBV15	TRBJ2-2	CATFPGQASNTGELFF	TGTGCCACCTTCCCGGGACAGGCTAGCAACACCGGGGAGCTGTTTTTT
TRBD2	once	TRBV6-5	TRBJ2-1	CASRRAGVSYNEQLF	TGTGCCAGCAGACGAGCGGGGGTCTCCTACAACGAGCAGCTCTTC
TRBD1	NA	TRBV20-1	TRBJ1-2	CSAQGQGHNYGYTF	TGCAGTGCCCAAGGACAGGGCCATAACTATGGCTACACCTTC
NA	NA	TRBV25-1	TRBJ1-3	CASSGLGDSSGNTIYF	TGTGCCAGCAGTGGATTAGGTGACAGCTCTGGAAACACCATATATTTT
NA	many	TRBV6-5	TRBJ1-3	CASRARSGNTIYF	TGTGCCAGCAGGGCCCGCTCTGGAAACACCATATATTTT
NA	NA	TRBV5-1	TRBJ2-7	CASSLGDGTFSYEQYF	TGCGCCAGCAGCTTGGGAGATGGGACCTTCTCCTACGAGCAGTACTTC
NA	NA	TRBV5-5	TRBJ1-2	CASSGAGRVYTF	TGTGCCAGCAGCGGGGCAGGGAGGGTCTACACCTTC
TRBD2	NA	TRBV11-1	TRBJ2-7	CASSSGRTGRGPYEQYF	TGTGCCAGCAGCTCAGGGCGCACGGGGAGGGGACCCTACGAGCAGTACTTC
NA	many	TRBV5-1	TRBJ2-3	CASSLLQSTDTQYF	TGCGCCAGCAGCTTGTTACAGAGCACAGATACGCAGTATTTT
TRBD1	few	TRBV2	TRBJ1-5	CASRIQGSNQPQHF	TGTGCCAGCAGGATACAGGGGAGCAATCAGCCCCAGCATTTT
NA	many	TRBV5-6	TRBJ2-7	CASSFGRVGGEQYF	TGTGCCAGCAGCTTCGGCAGGGTGGGAGGCGAGCAGTACTTC
NA	NA	TRBV24-1	TRBJ1-2	CATRGADDGYTF	TGTGCCACCAGAGGGGCGGATGATGGCTACACCTTC
NA	NA	TRBV20-1	TRBJ2-2	CSASGSGELFF	TGCAGTGCTAGCGGGAGCGGGGAGCTGTTTTTT
TRBD1	NA	TRBV5-5	TRBJ1-6	CASSLDHGTGRYNSPLHF	TGTGCCAGCAGCTTGGACCACGGGACAGGGCGATATAATTCACCCCTCCACTTT
NA	many	TRBV30	TRBJ2-5	CAWTTGRKTQYF	TGTGCCTGGACAACGGGCCGAAAGACCCAGTACTTC
NA	medium-sized	TRBV29-1	TRBJ2-7	CSAGQTDSYEQYF	TGCAGCGCAGGACAGACCGACTCCTACGAGCAGTACTTC
NA	NA	TRBV9	TRBJ1-2	CASSVGPPENYGYTF	TGTGCCAGCAGCGTAGGACCACCGGAAAACTATGGCTACACCTTC
NA	few	TRBV20-1	TRBJ2-5	CSARPPVETQYF	TGCAGTGCTAGACCCCCTGTGGAGACCCAGTACTTC
NA	once	TRBV6-5	TRBJ1-1	CASSYGRGQTEAFF	TGTGCCAGCAGTTACGGGCGGGGGCAAACTGAAGCTTTCTTT
TRBD2	many	TRBV2	TRBJ2-1	CASQREGSYNEQFF	TGTGCCAGCCAGCGGGAGGGCTCCTACAATGAGCAGTTCTTC
TRBD1	NA	TRBV5-5	TRBJ1-5	CASSLIGTDGFGPQHF	TGTGCCAGCAGCTTGATAGGGACAGACGGTTTTGGACCCCAGCATTTT